Listed here are 14 T cell receptor beta chains from one sample, sequenced in a study of cytomegalovirus exposure and HLA in healthy donors (dated by TCRdb to between 2016 and 2019). To prepare the library, the immunoSEQ multiplex PCR assay was applied. The multiplex PCR relied on a mix of 60 forward primers for TCR Vbeta segments and 13 reverse primers for TCR Jbeta segments. The table was pulled from immuneACCESS by TCRdb, which kept in-frame rearrangements only. Such tables lose some clones; where checked, under half of the loss comes from unresolved V genes, and the rest has no known cause. The sample table holds some 110,000 clones, of which 75% to 80% were seen once. The ten largest account for roughly 5.9% of the sample. The sample taken for sequencing was PBMCs. The receptor set was obtained from a man aged 55-75 years in good health and CMV-seropositive.

CDR3 sequence reads: CASSLTGTYNSPLHF. The CDR3 bases are TGCGCCAGCAGCTTGACAGGGACCTATAATTCACCCCTCCACTTT. The chain is built from TRBV5-1 and TRBJ1-6, with a tentative D call TRBD1 (6 bases). The germline V gene has CDR1 SGHRS and CDR2 YFSETQ. The CDR3 runs 15 residues. The V end was cut by 1 base, the J end by 2 bases, with 7 bases between.

About this clone itself: One junction end does not reproduce the germline sequence, and a read error may be involved. The gene calls are TRBV2 and TRBJ2-5; 7 bases map to TRBD1. The V gene's germline CDR1 is SNHLY and CDR2 FYNNEI. The CDR3 length is 11 residues. The CDR3 nucleotides are TGTGCCAGCAGTCTGACAGGGATGGAGGACTTC. It specifies CASSLTGMEDF.

The chain employs TRBV5-1 and TRBJ2-5; tentatively, D is TRBD1 (5 bases). The J call may be incorrect, as the DNA end agrees better with TRBJ2-7. The CDR3 length is 15 residues. The germline V gene encodes CDR1 SGHRS and CDR2 YFSETQ. In nucleotides, the CDR3 is TGCGCCAGCAGCTTTTACGACAGAAGCTCCTACGAGCAGTACTTC. This sequence encodes CASSFYDRSSYEQYF.

The chain links TRBV5-1 to TRBJ2-7, with TRBD1 as a possible D gene (6 bases). Trimming took 6 bases from V and 0 from J, leaving 16 bases between them. The CDR3 is made up of 15 amino acids. Germline CDR1 and CDR2: SGHRS and YFSETQ. CDR3 DNA sequence: TGCGCCAGCACCCACGGTGACAGGCCCTCCTACGAGCAGTACTTC. This sequence encodes CASTHGDRPSYEQYF.

The chain combines TRBV10-1 with TRBJ1-3; 10 nucleotides agree with TRBD1. The CDR3 is 17 residues long. J lost 4 bases, V lost 8 bases, and 14 bases had no gene match. Germline loops: CDR1 WNHNN, CDR2 SYGVQD (reference sequence). The CDR3 reads CASAKAPGQGEGNTIYF. DNA for the CDR3: TGCGCCAGCGCCAAGGCCCCTGGACAGGGGGAAGGAAACACCATATATTTT.

The chain couples TRBV19 to TRBJ1-2, with 7 bases fitting TRBD1. This CDR3 has 15 amino acids. Germline V gene data show CDR1 as LNHDA and CDR2 as SQIVND (reference sequence). V was clipped by 6 bases and J by 0 bases; unmatched bases: 7. The CDR3 nucleotides read TGTGCCAGTAGCTCCGAGACAGGGCCTAACTATGGCTACACCTTC. It yields the protein CASSSETGPNYGYTF.

The rearrangement joins TRBV5-4 to TRBJ2-3; weak D call: TRBD2 (7 bases). Germline loops: CDR1 SGHNT, CDR2 YYREEE (reference sequence). The CDR3 consists of 16 residues. V was trimmed by 0 bases and J by 2 bases, leaving 13 bases between them. Here the CDR3 reads CASSLGGRGITDTQYF. The CDR3 nucleotides are TGTGCCAGCAGCTTGGGGGGGCGGGGGATCACAGATACGCAGTATTTT.

The chain employs TRBV11-2 and TRBJ1-1; perhaps TRBD1 as D (5 bases). The CDR3 covers 12 residues. V lost 5 bases, J lost 4 bases, and 8 bases lay in between. CDR1 is SGHAT and CDR2 is FQNNGV in the germline V gene. The CDR3 loop reads CASSGRGTEAFF. CDR3 nucleotide sequence: TGTGCCAGCAGCGGAAGGGGCACTGAAGCTTTCTTT.

The rearrangement links TRBV18 to TRBJ2-3; perhaps TRBD1 as D (6 bases). The germline V and J ends were trimmed by 4 bases and 3 bases, with 23 bases remaining between them. The CDR3 sequence is 18 residues long. Germline V gene data show CDR1 as KGHSH and CDR2 as LQKENI. The CDR3 DNA sequence: TGTGCCAGCTCACTGAGGCACCAGGGGACCCCCGCGACAGATACGCAGTATTTT. This gives the protein CASSLRHQGTPATDTQYF.

The CDR3 reads CASSAQGAATNEKLFF. In nucleotides, the CDR3 is TGTGCCAGCAGCGCGCAGGGGGCGGCAACTAATGAAAAACTGTTTTTT. This chain joins TRBV9 and TRBJ1-4; 8 nucleotides match TRBD1. Germline-derived CDR1 and CDR2 are SGDLS and YYNGEE. With 3 bases clipped from V and 0 bases from J, the junction kept 4 bases outside the gene matches. There are 16 residues in the CDR3.

The chain links TRBV9 to TRBJ2-1; a possible D gene is TRBD1 (5 bases). Trimming removed 0 bases at V and 8 bases at J, with 9 bases between. The CDR3 is 13 amino acids. The germline CDR1 and CDR2 sequences are SGDLS and YYNGEE. CDR3 protein: CASSVVWGHEQFF. CDR3 bases: TGTGCCAGCAGCGTAGTCTGGGGCCATGAGCAGTTCTTC.

The chain is built from TRBV16 and TRBJ2-1; D remains unclear. With 3 bases removed from V and 7 bases from J, the gap between germline ends came to 7 bases. CDR1 is KGHSY and CDR2 is FQNENV in the germline V gene. The CDR3 loop spans 12 amino acids. For the CDR3, the DNA is TGTGCCAGCAGCCAGAGGCGGAATGAGCAGTTCTTC. This codes for CASSQRRNEQFF.

The chain has TRBV6-1 and TRBJ1-3; 9 bases line up with TRBD1. Germline loops: CDR1 MNHNS, CDR2 SASEGT. Trimming cost V 4 bases and J 4 bases; bases outside gene matches: 11. The length of the CDR3 is 17 residues. The CDR3 loop reads CASSAFTGGNQGNTIYF. The CDR3 nucleotides read TGTGCCAGCAGTGCCTTTACAGGGGGCAACCAAGGAAACACCATATATTTT.

The chain recombines TRBV9 with TRBJ2-7; 11 bases are a match to TRBD1. V lost 0 bases to trimming and J lost 2 bases; unmatched junction nucleotides: 1. This CDR3 spans 15 amino acids. Per germline, CDR1 SGDLS and CDR2 YYNGEE. CDR3: CASSVEGQGAYEQYF. DNA for the CDR3: TGTGCCAGCAGCGTAGAGGGACAGGGGGCCTACGAGCAGTACTTC.